The entry below describes one T cell receptor (beta chain). The data were taken from a study of CD8+ T cells in alopecia areata. On the study more broadly: Each day, treated patients took oral tofacitinib twice, at 5 to 10 mg per dose.

Described treatment: oral pan-JAK inhibitor, 5-10 mg twice daily. Both CD4+ and CD8+ T cells were separated by sorting PBMCs. Sequencing templates came from extracted RNA that was reverse transcribed into cDNA. Method: immunoSEQ multiplex PCR; TCRdb's copy keeps in-frame clones and lacks some. Among tens of thousands of clones, roughly 92% were seen once, and the ten largest hold about 20%. V gave up 0 bases and J gave up 4 bases, with 15 bases separating them. The V gene's germline CDR1 is ENHRY and CDR2 SYGVKD. The CDR3 runs 16 residues. The specimen comprised CD8+ T cells sorted from blood, sampled at week 24, from a patient treated with tofacitinib. The sequence derives from a human donor with alopecia areata. The rearrangement uses TRBV10-3 and TRBJ1-2, with D tentatively TRBD1 (5 bases). The CDR3 protein is CAISESVGASFYGYTF. The CDR3 nucleotides are TGTGCCATCAGTGAGTCGGTCGGGGCTTCGTTCTATGGCTACACCTTC.